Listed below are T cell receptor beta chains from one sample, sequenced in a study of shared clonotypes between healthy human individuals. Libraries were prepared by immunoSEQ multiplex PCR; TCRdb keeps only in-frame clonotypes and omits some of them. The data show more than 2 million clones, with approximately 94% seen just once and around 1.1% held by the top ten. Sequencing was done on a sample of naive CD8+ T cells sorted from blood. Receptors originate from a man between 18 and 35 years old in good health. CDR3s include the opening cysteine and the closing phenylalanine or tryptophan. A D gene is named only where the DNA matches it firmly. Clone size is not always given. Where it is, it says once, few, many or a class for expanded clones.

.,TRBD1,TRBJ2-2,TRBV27,TGTGCCAGCAGTTTAATCCCCGGGACAGGGGCGACCGGGGAGCTGTTTTTT,CASSLIPGTGATGELFF
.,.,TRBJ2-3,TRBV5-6,TGTGCCAGCAGCTTTTGGGATGAAAGGGGTTTCACAGATACGCAGTATTTT,CASSFWDERGFTDTQYF
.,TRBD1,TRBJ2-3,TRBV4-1,TGCGCCAGCAGCCCCGCGGACAGGGGATATGACACAGATACGCAGTATTTT,CASSPADRGYDTDTQYF
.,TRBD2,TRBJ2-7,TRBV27,TGTGCCAGCAGTCTCTTCAGCGGGGACGAGCAGTACTTC,CASSLFSGDEQYF
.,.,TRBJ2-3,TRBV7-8,TGTGCCAGCAGCTTAGCCGCTTTGGATACGCAGTATTTT,CASSLAALDTQYF
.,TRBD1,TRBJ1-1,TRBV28,TGTGCCAGCAGTTTAACCAGGGGGGGGAACACTGAAGCTTTCTTT,CASSLTRGGNTEAFF
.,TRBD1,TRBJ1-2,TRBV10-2,TGCGCCAGCAGTGAGTCCTTGGACAGGGTGAATGGCTACACCTTC,CASSESLDRVNGYTF
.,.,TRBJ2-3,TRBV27,TGTGCCAGCAATTTGGACAGAAGCACAGATACGCAGTATTTT,CASNLDRSTDTQYF
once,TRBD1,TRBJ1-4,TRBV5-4,TGTGCCAGCAGTTTTGCAGGGGGCTCGAGGGAAAAACTGTTTTTT,CASSFAGGSREKLFF
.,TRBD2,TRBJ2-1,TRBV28,TGTGCCAGCAGCCACGGACTAGCGGGGGGGTCCGGGTACAATGAGCAGTTCTTC,CASSHGLAGGSGYNEQFF
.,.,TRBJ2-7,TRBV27,TGTGCCAGCAGTTTAGGGGAAACTCTCTACGAGCAGTACTTC,CASSLGETLYEQYF
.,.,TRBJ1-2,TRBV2,TGTGCCAGCAGTGAAGTCGGGTTCGGAAACTATGGCTACACCTTC,CASSEVGFGNYGYTF
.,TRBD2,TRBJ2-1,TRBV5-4,TGTGCCAGCAGTTCTGGACTAGCGGGAGGGAATGAGCAGTTCTTC,CASSSGLAGGNEQFF
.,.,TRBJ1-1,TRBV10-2,TGCGCCAGCAGCCAAGCGGGTGACACTGAAGCTTTCTTT,CASSQAGDTEAFF
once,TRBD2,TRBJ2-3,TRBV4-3,TGCGCCAGCAGCCCGACTAGCGGGAACAGGGATACGCAGTATTTT,CASSPTSGNRDTQYF
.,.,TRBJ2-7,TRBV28,TGTGCCAGCAGTTTATCGAGCTCCTACGAGCAGTACTTC,CASSLSSSYEQYF
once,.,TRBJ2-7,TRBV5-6,TGTGCCAGCAGCTTGGCCGGAACACCTGAGCAGTACTTC,CASSLAGTPEQYF
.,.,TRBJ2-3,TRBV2,TGTGCCAGCTTATTAGCCGAAGATACGCAGTATTTT,CASLLAEDTQYF
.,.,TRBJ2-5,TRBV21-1,TGTGCCAGCAGCAAAGGGGCGCGTTCGTACCAAGAGACCCAGTACTTC,CASSKGARSYQETQYF
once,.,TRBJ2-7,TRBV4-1,TGCGCCAGCAGCCAAGATTATTTTAGAGGGCCCTACGAGCAGTACTTC,CASSQDYFRGPYEQYF
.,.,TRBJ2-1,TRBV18,TGTGCCAGCTCACAAAACCGGGACCCTCAGTTCTTC,CASSQNRDPQFF
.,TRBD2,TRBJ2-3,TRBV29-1,TGCAGCGTTGTCATTCGGACTAGCGGGAGAACAGATACGCAGTATTTT,CSVVIRTSGRTDTQYF
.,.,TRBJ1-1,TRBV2,TGTGCCAGCAGTATAATCGGGACGGGGAACACTGAAGCTTTCTTT,CASSIIGTGNTEAFF
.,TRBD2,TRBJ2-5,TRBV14,TGTGCCAGCAGCCAGACTAGCGGGAGGGAGACCCAGTACTTC,CASSQTSGRETQYF
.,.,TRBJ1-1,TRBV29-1,TGCAGCGTTGGAGGGACAGAAGCTTTCTTT,CSVGGTEAFF
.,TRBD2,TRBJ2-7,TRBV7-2,TGTGCCAGCAGATATAGCGGGGGCACCTACGAGCAGTACTTC,CASRYSGGTYEQYF
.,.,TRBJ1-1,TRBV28,TGTGCCAGCAGTGAAGGGTATGGCACTGAAGCTTTCTTT,CASSEGYGTEAFF
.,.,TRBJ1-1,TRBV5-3,TGTGCCAGAAGACACTTGAACACTGAAGCTTTCTTT,CARRHLNTEAFF
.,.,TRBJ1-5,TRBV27,TGTGCCAGCAGTGATCTACAGGGCAGGGATCAGCCCCAGCATTTT,CASSDLQGRDQPQHF
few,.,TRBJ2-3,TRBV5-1,TGCGCCAGCAGCTTGGACGGCACAGATACGCAGTATTTT,CASSLDGTDTQYF
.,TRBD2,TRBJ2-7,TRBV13,TGTGCCAGCAGCTTAATCGGGATTGGGACTAAATACGAGCAGTACTTC,CASSLIGIGTKYEQYF
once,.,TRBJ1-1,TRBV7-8,TGTGCCAGCAGCGCCGACAGGCAAGGGAAAGCTTTCTTT,CASSADRQGKAFF
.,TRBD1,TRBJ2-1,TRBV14,TGTGCCAGCAGCGACGTGATGGGACAGGTGTACAATGAGCAGTTCTTC,CASSDVMGQVYNEQFF
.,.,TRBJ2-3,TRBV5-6,TGTGCCAGCAGCTTGGTCGGGGAAACAGATACGCAGTATTTT,CASSLVGETDTQYF
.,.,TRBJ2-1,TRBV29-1,TGCAGCGTTGTGGCGGGCCTCTCCTACAATGAGCAGTTCTTC,CSVVAGLSYNEQFF
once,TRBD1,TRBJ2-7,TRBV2,TGTGCCAGCAGCGTCCCGGGACAGGGCGACTACGAGCAGTACTTC,CASSVPGQGDYEQYF
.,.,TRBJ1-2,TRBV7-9,TGTGCCAGCAGATCCAAAGGGGACGGGGACCTGGGGGGCTACACCTTC,CASRSKGDGDLGGYTF
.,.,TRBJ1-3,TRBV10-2,TGCGCCAGCAGTGACCCCCGAAACACCATATATTTT,CASSDPRNTIYF
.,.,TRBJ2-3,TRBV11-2,TGTGCCAGCAGCTTCAGCGATACGCAGTATTTT,CASSFSDTQYF
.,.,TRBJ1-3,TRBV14,TGTGCCAGCAGCCAAGATCCCCACACGGGATCTGGAAACACCATATATTTT,CASSQDPHTGSGNTIYF
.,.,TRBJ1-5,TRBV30,TGTGCCTGGAGGGAACAGGGAGAGGGAAATCAGCCCCAGCATTTT,CAWREQGEGNQPQHF
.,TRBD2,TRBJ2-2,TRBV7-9,TGTGCCAGCGCCGGGGGGGCGCGCACCGGGGAGCTGTTTTTT,CASAGGARTGELFF
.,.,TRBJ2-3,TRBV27,TGTGCCAGCAGTTTGAGGGTCGAGGGCACAGATACGCAGTATTTT,CASSLRVEGTDTQYF
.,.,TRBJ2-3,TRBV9,TGTGCCAGCAGCGTAGATTGGACTAGCACAGATACGCAGTATTTT,CASSVDWTSTDTQYF
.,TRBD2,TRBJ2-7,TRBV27,TGTGCCAGCAGTCCCTCCGCGGGGGTTGAGTCCTACGAGCAGTACTTC,CASSPSAGVESYEQYF
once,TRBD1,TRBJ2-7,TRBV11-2,TGTGCCAGCAGCTTAGACTCCGGGACAGGGGTCCACGAGCAGTACTTC,CASSLDSGTGVHEQYF
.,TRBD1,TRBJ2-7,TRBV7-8,TGTGCCAGCAGCTTCCGGGACAGGGAACTAACCTACGAGCAGTACTTC,CASSFRDRELTYEQYF
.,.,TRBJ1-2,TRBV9,TGTGCCAGCAGCCTTACCACCCAGACCGAGTCGTATGGCTACACCTTC,CASSLTTQTESYGYTF
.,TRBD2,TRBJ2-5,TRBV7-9,TGTGCCAGCAGCTTGGGACTAGCGGGAGGATTAGAGACCCAGTACTTC,CASSLGLAGGLETQYF
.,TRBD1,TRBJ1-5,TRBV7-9,TGTGCCAGCAGCTTAGCCAAGACAGGGGCCAATCAGCCCCAGCATTTT,CASSLAKTGANQPQHF